The 3 T cell receptor beta chains in this list originate from one sample, sequenced in a study of CD8 T cells in Susac syndrome. Random hexamers were used to reverse transcribe an amount of roughly 0.45 to 1 ug RNA. TCRdb re-analysed the immunoSEQ multiplex PCR reads in MiXCR, keeping a single row per CDR3 protein. The profile shows about 80,000 distinct CDR3 sequences, over 90% of them singletons. What was sequenced was CD8+ T cells from PBMCs. The receptors shown here come from a human donor in good health.

CDR3 sequence: CASSSTSPGELFF. As DNA, the CDR3 is TGCGCCAGCAGCTCGACTAGCCCCGGGGAGCTGTTTTTT. V usage is TRBV5-1 and J usage is TRBJ2-2; 7 bases fit TRBD2. The CDR3 contains 13 residues. Germline CDR1 and CDR2: SGHRS and YFSETQ. Trimming at V came to 3 bases and at J to 6 bases, leaving 2 bases not matched to a gene. Using reference TRBV5-1 and TRBJ2-2 for the parts outside the CDR3, the full variable domain is KAGVTQTPRYLIKTRGQQVTLSCSPISGHRSVSWYQQTPGQGLQFLFEYFSETQRNKGNFPGRFSGRQFSNSRSEMNVSTLELGDSALYLCASSSTSPGELFFGEGSRLTVL.

The J gene is TRBJ2-3, the V gene TRBV7-9; 10 nucleotides line up with TRBD2. The CDR3 consists of 13 residues. V was pared by 3 bases and J by 10 bases, with 4 bases of the junction left unmatched. Per germline, CDR1 SEHNR and CDR2 FQNEAQ (reference sequence). DNA for the CDR3: TGTGCCAGCAGCTTGACTAGCGGGCAGCCGCAGTATTTT. Protein product: CASSLTSGQPQYF.

This sequence joins TRBV6-5 and TRBJ2-1; TRBD2 agrees at 12 bases. The CDR3 spans 15 residues. The V gene end was trimmed by 6 bases and the J gene end by 5 bases; junction bases not matched to a gene: 5. Germline V gene sequence: CDR1 MNHEY, CDR2 SVGAGI. CDR3 in DNA: TGTGCCAGCAGCACACTAGCGGGAGGCCACAATGAGCAGTTCTTC. Its protein is CASSTLAGGHNEQFF.